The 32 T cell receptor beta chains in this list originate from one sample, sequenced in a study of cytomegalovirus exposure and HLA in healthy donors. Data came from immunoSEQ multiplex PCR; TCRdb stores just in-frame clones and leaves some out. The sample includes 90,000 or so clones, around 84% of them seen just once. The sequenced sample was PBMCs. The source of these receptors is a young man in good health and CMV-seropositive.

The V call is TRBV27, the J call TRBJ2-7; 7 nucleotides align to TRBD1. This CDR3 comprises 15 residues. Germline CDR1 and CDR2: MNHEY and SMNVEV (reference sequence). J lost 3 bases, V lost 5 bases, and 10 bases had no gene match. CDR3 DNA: TGTGCCAGCAGTCCCGTCCTGGGACAGTACTACGAGCAGTACGTC. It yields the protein CASSPVLGQYYEQYV.

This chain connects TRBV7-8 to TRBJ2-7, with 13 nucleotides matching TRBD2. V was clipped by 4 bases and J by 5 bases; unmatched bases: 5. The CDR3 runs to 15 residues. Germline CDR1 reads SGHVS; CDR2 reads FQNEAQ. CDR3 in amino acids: CASSSGLAGRNEQYV. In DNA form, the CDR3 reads TGTGCCAGCAGCTCGGGACTAGCGGGACGGAACGAGCAGTACGTC.

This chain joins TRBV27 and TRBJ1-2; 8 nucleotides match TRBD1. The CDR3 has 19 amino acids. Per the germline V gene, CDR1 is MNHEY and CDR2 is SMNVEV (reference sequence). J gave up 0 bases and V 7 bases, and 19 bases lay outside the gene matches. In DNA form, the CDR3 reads TGTGCCAGCACCCCCCTCACCGGGACAGGTCGACACACTAACTATGGCTACACCTTC. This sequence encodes CASTPLTGTGRHTNYGYTF.

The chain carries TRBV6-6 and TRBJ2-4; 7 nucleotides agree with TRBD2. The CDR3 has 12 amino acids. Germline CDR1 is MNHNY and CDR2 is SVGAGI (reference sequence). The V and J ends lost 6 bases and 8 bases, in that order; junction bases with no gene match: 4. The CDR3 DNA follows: TGTGCCAGCAGGGGAGGGCCGGACATTCAGTACTTC. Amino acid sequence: CASRGGPDIQYF.

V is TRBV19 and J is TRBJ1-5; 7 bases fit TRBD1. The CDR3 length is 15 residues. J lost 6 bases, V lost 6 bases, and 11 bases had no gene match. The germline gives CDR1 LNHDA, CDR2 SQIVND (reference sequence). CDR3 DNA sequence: TGTGCCAGTAGGAAGACCGGACAGGTCGGTCAGCCCCAGCATTTT. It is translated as CASRKTGQVGQPQHF.

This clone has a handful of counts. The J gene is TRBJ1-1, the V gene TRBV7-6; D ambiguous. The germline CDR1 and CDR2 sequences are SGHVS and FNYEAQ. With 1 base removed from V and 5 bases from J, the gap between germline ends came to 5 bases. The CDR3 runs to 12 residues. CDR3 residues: CASSLVATEAFF. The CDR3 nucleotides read TGTGCCAGCAGCTTAGTAGCAACTGAAGCTTTCTTT.

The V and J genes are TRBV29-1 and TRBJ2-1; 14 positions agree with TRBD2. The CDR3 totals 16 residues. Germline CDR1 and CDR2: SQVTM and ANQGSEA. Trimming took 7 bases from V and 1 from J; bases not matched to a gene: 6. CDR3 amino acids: CSAGLAGGPSYNEQFF. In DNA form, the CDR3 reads TGCAGCGCCGGACTAGCGGGAGGACCATCCTACAATGAGCAGTTCTTC.

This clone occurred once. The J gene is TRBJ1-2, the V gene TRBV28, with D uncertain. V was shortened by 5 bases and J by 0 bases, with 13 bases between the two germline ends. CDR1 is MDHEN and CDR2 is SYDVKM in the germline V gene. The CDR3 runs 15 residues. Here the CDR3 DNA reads TGTGCCAGCAGTCCCCTCGCGAAGACTAACTATGGCTACACCTTC. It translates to CASSPLAKTNYGYTF.

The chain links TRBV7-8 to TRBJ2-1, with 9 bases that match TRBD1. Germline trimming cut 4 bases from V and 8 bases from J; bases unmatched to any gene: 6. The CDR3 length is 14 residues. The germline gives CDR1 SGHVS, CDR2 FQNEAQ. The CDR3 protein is CASSSYRGLDEQFF. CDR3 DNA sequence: TGTGCCAGCAGCTCATACAGGGGGCTGGATGAGCAGTTCTTC.

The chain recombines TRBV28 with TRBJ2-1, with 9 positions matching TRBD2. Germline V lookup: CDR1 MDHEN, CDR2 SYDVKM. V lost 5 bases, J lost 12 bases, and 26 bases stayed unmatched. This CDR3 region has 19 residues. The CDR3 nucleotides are TGTGCCAGCAGTCCCCTCGGAGTGGTAAGGGCTAGCGGGACCGTCGGGCAGTTCTTC. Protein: CASSPLGVVRASGTVGQFF.

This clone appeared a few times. The CDR3 reads CASGLEAGTGDYENTEAFF. For the CDR3, the DNA is TGTGCTAGTGGTTTGGAAGCCGGGACAGGGGACTATGAGAACACTGAAGCTTTCTTT. The chain has TRBV12-5 and TRBJ1-1; the match to TRBD1 covers 10 bases. V lost 1 base, J lost 1 base, and 12 bases stayed unmatched. The CDR3 consists of 19 residues. Germline V gene lookup returns CDR1 LGHNT and CDR2 FRNRAP.

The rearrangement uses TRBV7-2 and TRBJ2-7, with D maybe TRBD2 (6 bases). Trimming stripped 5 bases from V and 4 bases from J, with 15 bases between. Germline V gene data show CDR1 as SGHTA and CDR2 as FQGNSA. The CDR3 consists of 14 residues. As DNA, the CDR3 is TGTGCCAGCAGCGCAAAACTACTAGCATACGAGCAGTACTTC. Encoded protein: CASSAKLLAYEQYF.

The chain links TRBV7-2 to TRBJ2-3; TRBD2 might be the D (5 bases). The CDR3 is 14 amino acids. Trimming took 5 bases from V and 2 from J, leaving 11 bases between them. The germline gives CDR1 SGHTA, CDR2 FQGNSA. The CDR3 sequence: CASSVDSNTDTQYF. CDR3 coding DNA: TGTGCCAGCAGCGTGGACTCGAACACAGATACGCAGTATTTT.

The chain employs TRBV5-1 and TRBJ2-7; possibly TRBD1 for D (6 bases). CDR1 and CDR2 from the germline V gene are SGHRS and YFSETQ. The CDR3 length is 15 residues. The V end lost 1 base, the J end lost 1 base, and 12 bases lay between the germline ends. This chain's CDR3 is CASSLNLDRSYEQYF. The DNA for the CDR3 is TGCGCCAGCAGCTTGAATCTGGACAGATCCTACGAGCAGTACTTC.

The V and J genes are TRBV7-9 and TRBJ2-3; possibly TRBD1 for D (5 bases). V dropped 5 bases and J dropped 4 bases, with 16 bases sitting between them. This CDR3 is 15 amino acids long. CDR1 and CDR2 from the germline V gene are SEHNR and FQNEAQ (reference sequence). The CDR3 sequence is CASSPGAVGADTQYF. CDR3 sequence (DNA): TGTGCCAGCAGCCCTGGGGCGGTGGGTGCAGATACGCAGTATTTT.

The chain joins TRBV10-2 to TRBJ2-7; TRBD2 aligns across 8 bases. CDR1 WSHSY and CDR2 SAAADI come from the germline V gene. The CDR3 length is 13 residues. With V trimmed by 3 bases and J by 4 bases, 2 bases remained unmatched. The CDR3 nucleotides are TGCGCCAGCAGTGATACGGGAGGGTACGAGCAGTACTTC. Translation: CASSDTGGYEQYF.

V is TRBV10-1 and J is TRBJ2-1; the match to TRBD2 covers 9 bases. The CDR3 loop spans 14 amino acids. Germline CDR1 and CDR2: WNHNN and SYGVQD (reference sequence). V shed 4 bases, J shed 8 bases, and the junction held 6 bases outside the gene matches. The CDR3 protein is CASSAAGGLDEQFF. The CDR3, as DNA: TGCGCCAGCAGTGCGGCGGGAGGGCTCGATGAGCAGTTCTTC.

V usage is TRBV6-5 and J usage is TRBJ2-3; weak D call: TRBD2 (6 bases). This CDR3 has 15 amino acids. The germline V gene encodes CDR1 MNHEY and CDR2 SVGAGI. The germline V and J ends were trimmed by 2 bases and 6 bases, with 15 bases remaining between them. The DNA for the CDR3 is TGTGCCAGCAGTTACCAGGGACTCACAAGGGATACGCAGTATTTT. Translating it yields CASSYQGLTRDTQYF.

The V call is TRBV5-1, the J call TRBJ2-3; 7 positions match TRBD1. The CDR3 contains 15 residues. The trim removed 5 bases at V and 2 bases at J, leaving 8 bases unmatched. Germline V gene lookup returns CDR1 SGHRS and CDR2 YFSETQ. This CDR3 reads CASSAGQEFTDTQYF. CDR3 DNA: TGCGCCAGCAGTGCCGGACAGGAATTCACAGATACGCAGTATTTT.

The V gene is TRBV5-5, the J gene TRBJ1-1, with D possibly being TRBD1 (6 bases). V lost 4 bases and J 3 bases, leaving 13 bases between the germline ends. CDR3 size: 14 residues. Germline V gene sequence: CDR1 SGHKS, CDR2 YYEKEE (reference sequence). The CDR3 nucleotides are TGTGCCAGCAGCCCAGGGGTTTTAGACACTGAAGCTTTCTTT. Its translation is CASSPGVLDTEAFF.

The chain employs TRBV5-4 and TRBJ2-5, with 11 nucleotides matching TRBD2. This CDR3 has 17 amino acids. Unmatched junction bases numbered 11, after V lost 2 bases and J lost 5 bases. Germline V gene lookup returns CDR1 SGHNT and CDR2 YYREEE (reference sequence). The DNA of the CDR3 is TGTGCCAGCAGCTTAGGAGGGGCTAGCGGGAGGTTGGAGACCCAGTACTTC. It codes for CASSLGGASGRLETQYF. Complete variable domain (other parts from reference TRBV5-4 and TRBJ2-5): ETGVTQSPTHLIKTRGQQVTLRCSSQSGHNTVSWYQQALGQGPQFIFQYYREEENGRGNFPPRFSGLQFPNYSSELNVNALELDDSALYLCASSLGGASGRLETQYFGPGTRLLVL.

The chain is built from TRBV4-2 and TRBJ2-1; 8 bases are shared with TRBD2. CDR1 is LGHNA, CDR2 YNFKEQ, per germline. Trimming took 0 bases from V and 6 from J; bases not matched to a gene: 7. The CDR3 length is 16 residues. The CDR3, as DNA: TGTGCCAGCAGCCAAGAGGGGACTAGTGCAAGCAATGAGCAGTTCTTC. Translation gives CASSQEGTSASNEQFF.

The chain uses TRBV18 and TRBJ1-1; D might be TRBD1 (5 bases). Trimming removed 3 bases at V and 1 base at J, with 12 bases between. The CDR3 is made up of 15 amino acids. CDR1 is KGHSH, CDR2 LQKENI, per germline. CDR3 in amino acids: CASSPIRQTNTEAFF. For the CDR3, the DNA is TGTGCCAGCTCACCGATACGACAGACGAACACTGAAGCTTTCTTT.

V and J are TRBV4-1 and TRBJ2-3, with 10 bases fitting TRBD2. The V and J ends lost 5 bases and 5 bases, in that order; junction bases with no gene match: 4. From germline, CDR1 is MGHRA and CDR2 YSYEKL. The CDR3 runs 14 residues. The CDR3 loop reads CASSRLAGLDTQYF. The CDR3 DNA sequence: TGCGCCAGCAGCAGACTAGCGGGTTTAGATACGCAGTATTTT.

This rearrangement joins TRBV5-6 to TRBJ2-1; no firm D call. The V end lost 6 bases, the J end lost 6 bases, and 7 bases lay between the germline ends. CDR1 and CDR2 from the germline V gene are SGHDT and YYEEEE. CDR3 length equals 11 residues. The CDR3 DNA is TGTGCCAGCAAGCTGGTCAATGAGCAGTTCTTC. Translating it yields CASKLVNEQFF.

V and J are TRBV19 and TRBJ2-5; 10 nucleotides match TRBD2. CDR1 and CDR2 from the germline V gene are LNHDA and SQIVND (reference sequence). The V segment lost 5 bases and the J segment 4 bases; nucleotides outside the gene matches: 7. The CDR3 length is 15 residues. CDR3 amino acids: CASSPSGSQGETQYF. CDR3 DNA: TGTGCCAGTAGTCCTAGCGGGAGTCAGGGAGAGACCCAGTACTTC.

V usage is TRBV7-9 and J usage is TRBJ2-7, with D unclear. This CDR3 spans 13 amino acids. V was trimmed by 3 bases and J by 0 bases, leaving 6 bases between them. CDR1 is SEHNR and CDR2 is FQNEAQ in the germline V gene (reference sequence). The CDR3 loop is CASSFQFSYEQYF. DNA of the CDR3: TGTGCCAGCAGCTTCCAGTTCTCCTACGAGCAGTACTTC.

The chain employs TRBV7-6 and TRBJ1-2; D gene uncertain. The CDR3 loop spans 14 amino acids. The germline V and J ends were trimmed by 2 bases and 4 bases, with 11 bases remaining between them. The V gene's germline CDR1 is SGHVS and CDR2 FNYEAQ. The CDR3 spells CASSLMAPVYGYTF. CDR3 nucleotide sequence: TGTGCCAGCAGCTTAATGGCACCTGTCTATGGCTACACCTTC.

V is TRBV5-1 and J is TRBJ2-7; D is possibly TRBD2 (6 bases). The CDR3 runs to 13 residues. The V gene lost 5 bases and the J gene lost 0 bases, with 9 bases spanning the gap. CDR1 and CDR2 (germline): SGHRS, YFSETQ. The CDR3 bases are TGCGCCAGCAGGGGGGGAGCCTCCTACGAGCAGTACTTC. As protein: CASRGGASYEQYF.

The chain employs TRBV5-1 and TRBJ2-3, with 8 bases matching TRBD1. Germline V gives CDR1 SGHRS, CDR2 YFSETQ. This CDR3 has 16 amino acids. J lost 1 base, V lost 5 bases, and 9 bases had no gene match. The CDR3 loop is CASSTMGQVGTDTQYF. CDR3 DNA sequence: TGCGCCAGCAGTACTATGGGACAGGTTGGCACAGATACGCAGTATTTT.

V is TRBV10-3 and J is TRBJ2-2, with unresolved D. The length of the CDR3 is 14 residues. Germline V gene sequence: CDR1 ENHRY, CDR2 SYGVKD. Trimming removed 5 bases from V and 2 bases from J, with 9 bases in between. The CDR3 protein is CAISTERNTGELFF. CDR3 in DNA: TGTGCCATCAGTACAGAGAGAAACACCGGGGAGCTGTTTTTT.

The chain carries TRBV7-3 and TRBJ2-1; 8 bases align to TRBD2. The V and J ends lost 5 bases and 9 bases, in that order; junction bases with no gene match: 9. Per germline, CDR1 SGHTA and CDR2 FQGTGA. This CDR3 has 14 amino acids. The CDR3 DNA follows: TGTGCCAGCAGCCCCGGGGGGGGCAGTAGTGAGCAGTTCTTC. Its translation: CASSPGGGSSEQFF.